This TCR beta chain was obtained from a study of cytomegalovirus exposure and HLA in healthy donors. Assay: immunoSEQ multiplex PCR; the TCRdb copy retains only in-frame clones and omits some. This sample has 220,000 or so clones, with approximately 80% found just once. Study observations and caveats: Among TCR sequences, most were rare, though some public TCRs appeared in many donors. Cytomegalovirus status was reportedly diagnosed by the classifier with high sensitivity and specificity. Cytomegalovirus-associated status was assigned to about 170 TCR beta chains.

The germline V gene encodes CDR1 MNHEY and CDR2 SVGAGI. This CDR3 is built from 13 residues. Deletions cut 5 bases from V and 4 bases from J, with 11 bases between. Concerning this clone itself: Its antigen is as yet unknown.

The rearrangement links TRBV6-5 to TRBJ1-2, with D perhaps matching TRBD1 (5 bases). The TCR comes from a woman between 25 and 40 years old in good health and CMV-seropositive. Specimen: PBMCs. Here the CDR3 DNA reads TGTGCCAGCAGTCGGGACGGATCCTATGGCTACACCTTC. This codes for CASSRDGSYGYTF.